The rows below give T cell receptor beta chains drawn from one sample of a study of T-cell reconstitution after alpha-beta-depleted transplantation in children. TCRdb re-derived calls from the PCR reads in MiXCR, one entry per CDR3 protein. The sample has almost 600,000 distinct CDR3 sequences; 27% are singletons. Sequences were derived from PBMCs, sampled before TCRalphabeta/CD19-depleted stem cell transplant. The origin of the receptors is a boy in the first two years of life with Wiskott-Aldrich syndrome, due to receive a stem cell transplant. Each CDR3 is given with its conserved first and last residue. D genes are given only for firm matches. Clone size is shown for a subset of rows, as once, few, many or a class of expanded clone.

TRBD1,TRBJ1-1,TRBV20-1,.,CSATPDRGHMNTEAFF,TGCAGTGCTACCCCGGACAGGGGCCACATGAACACTGAAGCTTTCTTT
.,TRBJ1-6,TRBV27,few,CASSTGTWNSPLHF,TGTGCCAGCAGTACAGGGACATGGAATTCACCCCTCCACTTT
TRBD1,TRBJ1-5,TRBV18,few,CASSPGGTGVVQPQHF,TGTGCCAGCTCACCGGGCGGGACAGGGGTTGTTCAGCCCCAGCATTTT
TRBD2,TRBJ2-7,TRBV5-1,.,CASSLGSGRIFYEQYF,TGCGCCAGCAGCTTAGGTAGCGGGAGAATCTTCTACGAGCAGTACTTC
.,TRBJ1-6,TRBV27,few,CASSLNGIRDYNSPLHF,TGTGCCAGCAGTTTAAATGGGATCCGGGACTATAATTCACCCCTCCACTTT
TRBD1,TRBJ2-5,TRBV10-3,few,CAIGQGAQETQYF,TGTGCCATCGGACAGGGGGCCCAGGAGACCCAGTACTTC
.,TRBJ2-3,TRBV5-1,few,CASSLVSSVTDTQYF,TGCGCCAGCAGCTTGGTTTCTTCGGTCACAGATACGCAGTATTTT
.,TRBJ1-1,TRBV5-5,.,CASSLARGRGTEAFF,TGTGCCAGCAGCTTGGCGCGGGGGCGGGGGACTGAAGCTTTCTTT
.,TRBJ1-2,TRBV4-1,.,CASSPNTEIYGYTF,TGCGCCAGCAGCCCCAACACGGAGATATATGGCTACACCTTC
.,TRBJ1-1,TRBV4-2,.,CASSQDWVANTEAFF,TGTGCCAGCAGCCAAGATTGGGTGGCGAACACTGAAGCTTTCTTT
TRBD1,TRBJ2-5,TRBV24-1,.,CATSDGDSIFQETQYF,TGTGCCACCAGTGATGGGGACAGTATATTCCAAGAGACCCAGTACTTC
.,TRBJ2-7,TRBV5-6,.,CASSRRQTSSYEQYF,TGTGCCAGCAGCCGTAGACAGACAAGCTCCTACGAGCAGTACTTC
.,TRBJ1-1,TRBV15,.,CATSRDRGVGHTEAFF,TGTGCCACCAGCAGAGATCGGGGGGTCGGGCACACTGAAGCTTTCTTT
.,TRBJ2-5,TRBV29-1,.,CSVSFRTQYF,TGCAGCGTTTCTTTCAGGACCCAGTACTTC
.,TRBJ2-1,TRBV20-1,.,CSAPTGTAWAGGEQFF,TGCAGTGCGCCCACAGGGACTGCCTGGGCAGGAGGTGAGCAGTTCTTC
.,TRBJ2-3,TRBV20-1,.,CSASHEAGDTQYF,TGCAGTGCTAGCCATGAGGCGGGAGATACGCAGTATTTT
TRBD1,TRBJ1-2,TRBV6-5,.,CASSWGQFNYGYTF,TGTGCCAGCAGTTGGGGACAGTTCAACTATGGCTACACCTTC
TRBD1,TRBJ2-1,TRBV20-1,.,CSAPGQVTNEQFF,TGCAGTGCCCCGGGACAGGTTACCAATGAGCAGTTCTTC
.,TRBJ2-1,TRBV1,few,CTSSQNVGLRTYNEQFF,TGCACCAGCAGCCAAAATGTGGGACTTCGAACCTACAATGAGCAGTTCTTC
.,TRBJ1-3,TRBV7-9,few,CASSLVQGPGNTIYF,TGTGCCAGCAGCTTAGTGCAGGGGCCTGGAAACACCATATATTTT
TRBD2,TRBJ2-1,TRBV5-1,.,CASSTGLAGGGEQFF,TGCGCCAGCAGCACCGGACTAGCGGGAGGCGGTGAGCAGTTCTTC
TRBD2,TRBJ2-1,TRBV18,.,CASSPLPAGGSHNEQFF,TGTGCCAGCTCACCACTTCCAGCGGGAGGGAGCCACAATGAGCAGTTCTTC